The next 15 T cell receptor beta chains were all read from a single sample in a study of shared clonotypes between healthy human individuals. Terminally differentiated effector memory CD45RA+ cells were left out of the naive CD8 fraction, which was CD45RO-negative and positively selected for CCR7. Generated by immunoSEQ multiplex PCR, the TCRdb table keeps only in-frame clones and is missing some. This table holds roughly 1,800,000 clones, about 95% found once. The sample taken for sequencing was naive CD8+ T cells sorted from blood. The source is a man in his late teens or twenties in good health.

V is TRBV4-1 and J is TRBJ1-4; a possible D gene is TRBD1 (5 bases). CDR3 size: 13 residues. V lost 9 bases to trimming and J lost 5 bases, with 13 bases between them. CDR1 is MGHRA, CDR2 YSYEKL, per germline. CDR3 in amino acids: CASATVQNEKLFF. The CDR3 nucleotides are TGCGCCAGTGCGACAGTACAGAATGAAAAACTGTTTTTT.

The V gene is TRBV29-1, the J gene TRBJ2-1; D is undetermined. CDR1 is SQVTM and CDR2 is ANQGSEA in the germline V gene. This CDR3 comprises 15 residues. Trimming pared 1 base from V and 1 base from J, leaving 11 bases between. As DNA, the CDR3 is TGCAGCGTTGAAGGCACAGAACTTTCCTACAATGAGCAGTTCTTC. Residues: CSVEGTELSYNEQFF.

This chain connects TRBV11-2 to TRBJ2-6; D is undetermined. Looked up from germline, CDR1 is SGHAT and CDR2 is FQNNGV. CDR3 length equals 17 residues. The germline V and J ends were trimmed by 0 bases and 4 bases, with 13 bases remaining between them. The CDR3 region is CASSLESGWEGANVLTF. CDR3 bases: TGTGCCAGCAGCTTAGAATCAGGCTGGGAAGGGGCCAACGTCCTGACTTTC.

The chain carries TRBV5-6 and TRBJ2-7, with D unclear. This CDR3 spans 14 amino acids. Germline loops: CDR1 SGHDT, CDR2 YYEEEE. Trimming took 0 bases from V and 4 from J, leaving 11 bases between them. The CDR3 DNA sequence: TGTGCCAGCAGCTTGGCCCGGGTTCTGTACGAGCAGTACTTC. Translated, it gives CASSLARVLYEQYF. The whole variable domain, filled in from reference TRBV5-6 and TRBJ2-7, reads DAGVTQSPTHLIKTRGQQVTLRCSPKSGHDTVSWYQQALGQGPQFIFQYYEEEERQRGNFPDRFSGHQFPNYSSELNVNALLLGDSALYLCASSLARVLYEQYFGPGTRLTVT.

The chain joins TRBV2 to TRBJ1-2; possible D gene TRBD1, 6 bases. The V end was cut by 5 bases, the J end by 4 bases, with 17 bases between. CDR1 and CDR2 from the germline V gene are SNHLY and FYNNEI. The CDR3 length is 15 residues. The CDR3 nucleotides read TGTGCCAGCAGTAGCCCCAGGACAGACATCTATGGCTACACCTTC. Its translation is CASSSPRTDIYGYTF.

CDR3 region: CASSFTRMNTEAFF. The CDR3 coding sequence is TGTGCCAGCAGTTTCACCCGGATGAACACTGAAGCTTTCTTT. This chain connects TRBV28 to TRBJ1-1; no definite D call. Per germline, CDR1 MDHEN and CDR2 SYDVKM. This CDR3 contains 14 residues. Trimming left V 3 bases short and J 0 bases short, with 8 bases between.

J is TRBJ1-1 and V is TRBV7-9; D not certain. The CDR3 is made up of 13 amino acids. Germline V gives CDR1 SEHNR, CDR2 FQNEAQ (reference sequence). V lost 3 bases, J lost 7 bases, and 12 bases lay in between. The CDR3 reads CASSFNSVSEAFF. CDR3 DNA: TGTGCCAGCAGCTTTAACAGTGTGAGTGAAGCTTTCTTT.

The chain links TRBV27 to TRBJ2-7, with 7 bases matching TRBD1. Germline CDR1 reads MNHEY; CDR2 reads SMNVEV (reference sequence). This CDR3 has 16 amino acids. The V segment lost 0 bases and the J segment 3 bases; nucleotides outside the gene matches: 8. The CDR3 sequence is CASSLSIGTDRYEQYF. Written as DNA, the CDR3 is TGTGCCAGCAGTTTATCGATCGGGACAGACCGCTACGAGCAGTACTTC.

V usage is TRBV4-2 and J usage is TRBJ1-2, with TRBD1 identical over 9 bases. The CDR3 contains 15 residues. The V gene's germline CDR1 is LGHNA and CDR2 YNFKEQ. J gave up 7 bases and V 3 bases, and 9 bases lay outside the gene matches. CDR3 coding DNA: TGTGCCAGCAGCCAGGTACAGGGGGCGGGAACTGGCTACACCTTC. Amino acid sequence: CASSQVQGAGTGYTF.

The chain is built from TRBV9 and TRBJ2-5; TRBD2 matches 9 bases. Trimming removed 0 bases from V and 5 bases from J; junction bases left unmatched: 5. This CDR3 is 15 amino acids long. Germline loops: CDR1 SGDLS, CDR2 YYNGEE. CDR3 loop: CASSVGLAEGETQYF. CDR3 nucleotides: TGTGCCAGCAGCGTAGGACTAGCGGAGGGGGAGACCCAGTACTTC.

The chain couples TRBV5-4 to TRBJ2-7; D tentatively fits TRBD1 or TRBD2 (6 bases each). Looked up from germline, CDR1 is SGHNT and CDR2 is YYREEE (reference sequence). With 2 bases removed from V and 5 bases from J, the gap between germline ends came to 11 bases. The CDR3 has 13 amino acids. Here the CDR3 DNA reads TGTGCCAGCAGCTTTCTGGGGGGCCACGAGCAGTACTTC. Translated: CASSFLGGHEQYF.

CDR3 bases: TGTGCCAGCAGTTTGCGACTAGCGGAAGAGACCCAGTACTTC. Amino acid sequence: CASSLRLAEETQYF. This chain joins TRBV28 and TRBJ2-5, with 9 bases matching TRBD2. There are 14 residues in the CDR3. The trim removed 3 bases at V and 3 bases at J, leaving 2 bases unmatched. Germline V gene sequence: CDR1 MDHEN, CDR2 SYDVKM.

The gene calls are TRBV9 and TRBJ2-5, with 9 bases matching TRBD1. Germline V gene sequence: CDR1 SGDLS, CDR2 YYNGEE. Trimming cost V 4 bases and J 5 bases; bases outside gene matches: 6. The CDR3 has 14 residues. CDR3 nucleotide sequence: TGTGCCAGCAGCCCGCTGACAGGGGGGGAGACCCAGTACTTC. Protein product: CASSPLTGGETQYF. The variable domain in full, completed from reference TRBV9 and TRBJ2-5, reads DSGVTQTPKHLITATGQRVTLRCSPRSGDLSVYWYQQSLDQGLQFLIQYYNGEERAKGNILERFSAQQFPDLHSELNLSSLELGDSALYFCASSPLTGGETQYFGPGTRLLVL.

The chain links TRBV10-2 to TRBJ2-5; 10 nucleotides agree with TRBD2. The CDR3 totals 16 residues. The J segment lost 5 bases and the V segment lost 0 bases, leaving 6 bases of the junction unmatched. Germline CDR1 WSHSY, CDR2 SAAADI. CDR3 nucleotide sequence: TGCGCCAGCAGTGAGTCTCCGGGACTAGCGACGGAGACCCAGTACTTC. This gives the protein CASSESPGLATETQYF.

The genes are TRBV7-9 and TRBJ1-1; possibly TRBD1 for D (5 bases). The V end lost 5 bases, the J end lost 3 bases, and 16 bases lay between the germline ends. There are 15 residues in the CDR3. The V gene's germline CDR1 is SEHNR and CDR2 FQNEAQ (reference sequence). The CDR3 region has the DNA TGTGCCAGCAGCCCTTGGCACCGAGGGGACACTGAAGCTTTCTTT. This gives the protein CASSPWHRGDTEAFF.